Listed below are T cell receptor beta chains from one sample, sequenced in a study of identical twins. TCRdb analysed the 5' RACE reads with MiXCR anew, one entry per CDR3 protein. The profile shows 600,000 to 850,000 distinct CDR3 sequences, about 20% of them singletons. This same sample was also taken into another study, of T cells expressing NK-cell markers.

The sample was PBMCs. The receptors derive from a woman younger than 30 in good health. Both conserved end residues are part of each CDR3. Some rows have no size entry. The others give once, few or many, or a class for an expanded clone.

>15|TRBV7-3|TRBJ2-3|-
CASSKWGGTGDTQYF
>15|TRBV7-2|TRBJ2-1|few
CASSLWASSYNEQFF
>15|TRBV6-5|TRBJ2-7|once
CASSYSQGSAYEQYF
>15|TRBV7-9|TRBJ2-3|-
CASSPLGTGTDTQYF
>14|TRBV12-3/TRBV12-4|TRBJ1-1|few
CASSFWGGNTEAFF
>16|TRBV5-1|TRBJ2-5|-
CASSLAGSGSSETQYF
>13|TRBV20-1|TRBJ1-1|-
CSATGAANTEAFF
>18|TRBV4-1|TRBJ2-1|few
CASSQEFSPSGGAYEQFF
>14|TRBV29-1|TRBJ1-1|-
CSAELDRGATEAFF
>15|TRBV27|TRBJ1-1|-
CASRLGGAMNTEAFF
>13|TRBV12-3/TRBV12-4|TRBJ1-1|many
CASSLLRETEAFF
>15|TRBV12-3/TRBV12-4|TRBJ2-6|-
CASSSGAAGANVLTF
>14|TRBV25-1|TRBJ2-6|few
CASSRFSGANVLTF
>16|TRBV7-9|TRBJ1-4|-
CASSLEVGATNEKLFF
>16|TRBV7-9|TRBJ2-4|-
CASSWGASGSKNIQYF
>16|TRBV7-3|TRBJ2-3|-
CASSLGSGTPTDTQYF
>14|TRBV4-3|TRBJ2-5|-
CASSQDQGLGTQYF
>17|TRBV27|TRBJ1-1|few
CASSLFRDRVLDTEAFF
>15|TRBV6-5|TRBJ1-1|-
CASSYWTQGTTEAFF
>14|TRBV2|TRBJ2-3|few
CASSDRLQSDTQYF
>14|TRBV7-2|TRBJ2-1|-
CASSFEGNYNEQFF
>13|TRBV3-1|TRBJ2-7|-
CASSQAGRYEQYF
>13|TRBV7-3|TRBJ1-1|-
CASSSPGGTEAFF
>12|TRBV20-1|TRBJ2-6|-
CSRESGANVLTF
>13|TRBV12-3/TRBV12-4|TRBJ2-7|few
CASSFSSWSEQYF
>14|TRBV16|TRBJ2-7|few
CASSQNTISYEQYF
>14|TRBV12-5|TRBJ2-1|-
CASGLSGPLNEQFF
>14|TRBV6-5|TRBJ1-1|few
CASSYSTQNTEAFF
>14|TRBV7-9|TRBJ2-7|-
CASSLDRGSHEQYF
>12|TRBV20-1|TRBJ2-1|few
CSAPSQSNEQFF